What follows describes a single T cell receptor beta chain. Antigen: not known. This CDR3 spans 14 amino acids. Trimming left V 10 bases short and J 0 bases short, with 14 bases between. Germline CDR1 KGHSH, CDR2 LQKENI. The entry originates in a study of cytomegalovirus exposure and HLA in healthy donors. Findings of the study overall: With later analysis, a missense DCLRE1C variant became linked to TCR beta V- and J-gene trimming. Sequencing had likely introduced a cluster of highly shared sequence variants as an artifact. Altogether, around 160 TCR beta chains were recorded as cytomegalovirus-associated.

Amplification used 60 Vbeta primers and 13 Jbeta primers. Assay: immunoSEQ multiplex PCR; the TCRdb copy retains only in-frame clones and omits some. The sample contains 70,000 to 95,000 clones, around 81% of which appear only once. Sequenced: PBMCs. The clonotype comes from a man aged 18 to 35 in good health and CMV-seronegative. The chain uses TRBV18 and TRBJ2-3, with D unclear. CDR3 bases: TGTGCCACCCGAGAGATGTCTAGCACAGATACGCAGTATTTT. Protein: CATREMSSTDTQYF.